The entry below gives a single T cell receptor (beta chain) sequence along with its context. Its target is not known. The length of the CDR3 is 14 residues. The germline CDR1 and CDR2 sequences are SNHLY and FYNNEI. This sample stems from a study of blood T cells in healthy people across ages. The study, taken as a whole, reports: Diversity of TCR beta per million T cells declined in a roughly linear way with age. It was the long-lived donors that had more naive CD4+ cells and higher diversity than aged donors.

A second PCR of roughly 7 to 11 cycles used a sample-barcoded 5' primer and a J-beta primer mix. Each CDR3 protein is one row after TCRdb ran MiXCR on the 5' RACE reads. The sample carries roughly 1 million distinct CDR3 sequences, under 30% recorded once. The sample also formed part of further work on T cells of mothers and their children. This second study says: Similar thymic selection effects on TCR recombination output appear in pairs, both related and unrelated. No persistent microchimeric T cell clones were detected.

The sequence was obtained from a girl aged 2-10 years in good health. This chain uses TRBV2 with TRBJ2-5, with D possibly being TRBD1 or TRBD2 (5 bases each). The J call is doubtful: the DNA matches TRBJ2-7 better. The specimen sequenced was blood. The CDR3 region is CASSAGPGSYEQYF. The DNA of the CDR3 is TGTGCCAGCAGTGCGGGGCCCGGATCCTACGAGCAGTACTTC.